This T cell receptor beta chain stems from a study of shared clonotypes between healthy human individuals. Overall study context: Donors had three CD4 naive, three CD4 memory, two CD8 naive and one CD8 memory plate apiece.

Each subset's genomic DNA was split evenly across several immunoSEQ plates. Method: immunoSEQ multiplex PCR; TCRdb's copy keeps in-frame clones and lacks some. Here the sample spans roughly 2.1 million clones, 90% to 95% being singletons. V lost 1 base to trimming and J lost 6 bases, with 9 bases between them. The CDR3 sequence is 13 residues long. Germline V CDR1 and CDR2: MGHRA, YSYEKL. CD45RO-negative, CCR7-positively selected cells formed the naive CD8 fraction, excluding terminally differentiated effector memory CD45RA+ cells. Sequencing used naive CD8+ T cells from PBMCs. The V and J genes are TRBV4-1 and TRBJ1-1; D unresolved. The clonotype was recovered from a man younger than 35 in good health. Some clones in this sample may be carry-over from other donors' samples. CDR3 in amino acids: CASSQGWVSEAFF. The DNA for the CDR3 is TGCGCCAGCAGCCAAGGTTGGGTCTCTGAAGCTTTCTTT.